This TCR beta chain comes out of a study of identical twins. Study results and caveats: Findings came from cross-sectional statistics, without long-term follow-up of donors. Twins' surplus sharing was weaker for beta out-of-frame sequences.

CDR3 size: 14 residues. CDR1 SGHAT and CDR2 FQNNGV come from the germline V gene. V shed 4 bases and J shed 5 bases, with 14 bases lying between them. This clonotype was picked up many times. Its antigen remains unidentified. A universal primer binding site was introduced by template switching. The final cDNA contained unique molecular identifiers. TCRdb reprocessed the 5' RACE reads via MiXCR and lists one record per CDR3 protein. Of about 690,000 distinct CDR3 sequences listed, 5.5% to 7.5% were seen once; the top ten hold 1.5% to 2%. Sequenced input: naive T cells sorted from blood. J is TRBJ2-5 and V is TRBV11-2, with D tentatively TRBD1 (5 bases). The clonotype originates from a man younger than 30 in good health. This chain's CDR3 is CASSSTQGEETQYF. CDR3 sequence (DNA): TGTGCCAGCAGCTCCACTCAGGGTGAGGAGACCCAGTACTTC.